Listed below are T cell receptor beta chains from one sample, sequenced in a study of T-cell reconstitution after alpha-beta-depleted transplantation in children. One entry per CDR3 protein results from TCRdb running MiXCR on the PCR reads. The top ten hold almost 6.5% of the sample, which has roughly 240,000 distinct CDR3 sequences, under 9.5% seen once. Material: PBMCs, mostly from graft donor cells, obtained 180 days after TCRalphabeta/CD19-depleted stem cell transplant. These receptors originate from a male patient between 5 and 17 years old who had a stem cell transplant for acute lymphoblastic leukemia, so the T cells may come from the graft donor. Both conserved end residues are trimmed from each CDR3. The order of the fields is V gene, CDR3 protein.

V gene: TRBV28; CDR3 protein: ASRIRDGNYNEQF
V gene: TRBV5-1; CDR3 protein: ASTVRDTGELF
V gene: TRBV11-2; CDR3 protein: ASSLGSGLTDTQY
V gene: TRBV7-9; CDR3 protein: ASSFHRQLGSNQPQH
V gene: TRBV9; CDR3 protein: ASSVAGTAGANVLT
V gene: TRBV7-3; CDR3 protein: ASSLEPAPLYEQY
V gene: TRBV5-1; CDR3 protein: ASSFGQQETQY
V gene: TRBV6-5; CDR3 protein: ASSYSRASGNYEQY
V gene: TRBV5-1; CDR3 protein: ASSLEGRGQETQY
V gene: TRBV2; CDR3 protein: ASSYRVTEAF
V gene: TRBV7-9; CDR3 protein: ASSLYGTDTQY
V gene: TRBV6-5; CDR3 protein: ASSYSKRTEAF
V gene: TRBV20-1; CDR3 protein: SAREVAKNIQY
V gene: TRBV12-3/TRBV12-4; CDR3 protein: ASSPDRGWTEAF
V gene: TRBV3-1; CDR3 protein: ASSQAGGTGGEQY
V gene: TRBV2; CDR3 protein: ASISGSSYEQY
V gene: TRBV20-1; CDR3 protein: SASPRRAGNQPQH
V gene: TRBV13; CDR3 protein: ASSLSYLYEQF
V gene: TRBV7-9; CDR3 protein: ASPRLAGGNTGELF
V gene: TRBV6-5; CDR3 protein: ASSYPGNTEAF
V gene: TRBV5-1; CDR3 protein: ASSLETGGYEQY
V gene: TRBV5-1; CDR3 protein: ASSLAGEKGSYEQY
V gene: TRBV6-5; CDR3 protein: ASSYRGRTEAF
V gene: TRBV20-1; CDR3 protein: SAYDREGYPPQH
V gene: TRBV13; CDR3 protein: ASSLTGTGKETQY
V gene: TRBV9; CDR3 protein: ASSSTGAEAF
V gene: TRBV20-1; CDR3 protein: SASGELHTDTQY
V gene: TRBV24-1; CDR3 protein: ATSSYTDTQY
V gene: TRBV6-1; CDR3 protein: ASRPPGGAGTYEQY
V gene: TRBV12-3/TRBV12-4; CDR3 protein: ASSFGTGRQGYFGTQY
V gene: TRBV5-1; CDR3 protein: ASSLDGRGYT
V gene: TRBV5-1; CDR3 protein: ASSSGPFEKLF
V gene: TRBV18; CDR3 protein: ASSPQGAHEQF
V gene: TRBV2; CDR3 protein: ASIGEAYEQY
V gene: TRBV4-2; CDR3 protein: ASSPSGGIQY
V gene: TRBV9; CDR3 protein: ASSVAGWGTGELF
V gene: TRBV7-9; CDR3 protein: ASSLEGGRGEQY
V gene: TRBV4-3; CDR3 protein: ASSQDGEGLYEQY
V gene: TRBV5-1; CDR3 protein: ASSPGGYTDTQY
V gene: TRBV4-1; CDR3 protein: ASSLSSGRTGEQY
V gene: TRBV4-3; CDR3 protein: ASSQDRVSGNTIY
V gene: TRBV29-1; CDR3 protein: SAGNNEQF
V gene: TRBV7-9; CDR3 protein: ASSSGVRNDEQY
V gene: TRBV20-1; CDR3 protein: SARDPRANTEAF
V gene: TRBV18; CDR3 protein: ASSKLGLAGDGELF
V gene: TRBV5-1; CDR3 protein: ASSRSTGADEQY
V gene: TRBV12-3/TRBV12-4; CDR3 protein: ASSLGSIYEQY
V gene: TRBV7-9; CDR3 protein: ASSQRTGNYEQY
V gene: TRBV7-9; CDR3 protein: ASSFGDSSYEQY
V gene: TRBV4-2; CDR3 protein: ASSQEGLAADTQY
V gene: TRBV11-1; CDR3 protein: ASSLSGALADTQY
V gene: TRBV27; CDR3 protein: ASSLLGLAGKNEQF
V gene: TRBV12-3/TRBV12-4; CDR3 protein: ASSLSPQAGGGYT